Sequencing of this T cell receptor (beta chain) was carried out in a study of CD8 T cells in Susac syndrome. RNA totalling 0.5 to 1 ug underwent reverse transcription with random hexamers. Across 54 Vbeta and 13 Jbeta, TCR beta CDR3 was amplified with immunoSEQ multiplex PCR. One entry per CDR3 protein results from TCRdb running MiXCR on the immunoSEQ multiplex PCR reads. The profile shows 50,000 to 65,000 distinct CDR3 sequences, about 92% of them singletons. The CDR3 consists of 14 residues. Between the trimmed V and J ends, which lost 5 bases and 2 bases, there was a span of 13 bases. The germline CDR1 and CDR2 sequences are SGHTA and FQGNSA.

The chain recombines TRBV7-2 with TRBJ2-7; D is possibly TRBD2 (5 bases). Sequencing was performed on CD8+ T cells from PBMCs. The receptor was isolated from a human donor in good health. DNA for the CDR3: TGTGCCAGCAGCCTCTGGACTGTTCCCTACGAGCAGTACTTC. Its protein is CASSLWTVPYEQYF.